These 27 T cell receptor beta chains were all obtained from the same sample, sequenced in a study of T cells in Graves' hyperthyroidism and ophthalmopathy (dated by TCRdb to about 2019). Library creation used multiplex PCR. Sequencing took place on an Illumina HiSeq 2000. The TCR beta CDR3 regions were amplified from the RNA transcripts. The first round of RT-PCR for the TCR CDR3 was performed with the HTBI primer set and the Qiagen OneStep RT-PCR kit. TCRdb reanalyzed the raw reads on its own, using fastp at Q25 for trimming and MiXCR for clone calling, and kept in-frame beta chains. Every distinct CDR3 protein forms one entry, paired with its most common genes and DNA. This sample comprises 600,000 or so distinct CDR3 sequences, 15% to 20% of them detected only once. Clones ranked in the top ten supply 3% to 4% of the sample. Sequenced: blood. These receptors all come from a woman in her 30s with Graves' hyperthyroidism.

This clonotype was counted many times. The CDR3 nucleotides read TGTGCCAGCAGTTTATACGGCCATCAGCCCCAGCATTTT. Its protein product is CASSLYGHQPQHF. The chain combines TRBV28 with TRBJ1-5; D uncertain. Germline V gene data show CDR1 as MDHEN and CDR2 as SYDVKM. V was clipped by 1 base and J by 5 bases, with 6 bases between them. The CDR3 covers 13 residues. The full variable domain, its missing parts supplied by reference TRBV28 and TRBJ1-5, is DVKVTQSSRYLVKRTGEKVFLECVQDMDHENMFWYRQDPGLGLRLIYFSYDVKMKEKGDIPEGYSVSREKKERFSLILESASTNQTSMYLCASSLYGHQPQHFGDGTRLSIL.

The table lists this clonotype with a few counts. This chain uses TRBV30 with TRBJ1-1, with a weak D call TRBD1 (5 bases). In germline, CDR1 is GTSNPN, CDR2 SVGIG (reference sequence). The CDR3 runs to 11 residues. Trimming removed 0 bases from V and 10 bases from J, with 9 bases in between. In DNA, the CDR3 is TGTGCCTGGAGTGTAGGGGCTGGAGCTTTCTTT. The encoded protein is CAWSVGAGAFF.

This clonotype was picked up many times. The chain joins TRBV7-2 to TRBJ2-1; 7 bases map to TRBD1. The CDR3 contains 14 residues. Germline trimming cut 1 base from V and 6 bases from J; bases unmatched to any gene: 3. The V gene's germline CDR1 is SGHTA and CDR2 FQGNSA. CDR3 in DNA: TGTGCCAGCAGCTTAGTGGGGGACAGCAATGAGCAGTTCTTC. Its protein product is CASSLVGDSNEQFF.

The V and J genes are TRBV5-1 and TRBJ2-1; 9 nucleotides align to TRBD1. The trim removed 3 bases at V and 9 bases at J, leaving 13 bases unmatched. CDR3 length equals 16 residues. Germline V gene sequence: CDR1 SGHRS, CDR2 YFSETQ. Here the CDR3 DNA reads TGCGCCAGCAGCTCACCCACCGGGACAGGGATGTCTGAGCAGTTCTTC. Residues: CASSSPTGTGMSEQFF.

This chain links TRBV4-3 with TRBJ2-7; 8 bases align to TRBD2. Trimming took 0 bases from V and 0 from J; bases not matched to a gene: 4. The CDR3 has 16 residues. Germline assignment: CDR1 LGHNA and CDR2 YSLEER. The CDR3 DNA reads as TGCGCCAGCAGCCAAGATCTCGGGGGGGACTCCTACGAGCAGTACTTC. Amino acid sequence: CASSQDLGGDSYEQYF.

This clonotype was recorded at least ten times. The J gene is TRBJ2-1, the V gene TRBV19; 12 bases fit TRBD2. CDR1 LNHDA and CDR2 SQIVND come from the germline V gene (reference sequence). Trimming at V came to 5 bases and at J to 7 bases, leaving 9 bases not matched to a gene. This CDR3 is 16 amino acids long. CDR3 region: CASSPLTSGRANEQFF. The CDR3 DNA reads as TGTGCCAGTAGTCCCCTGACTAGCGGGAGAGCGAATGAGCAGTTCTTC.

The rearrangement uses TRBV25-1 and TRBJ2-7; 8 nucleotides line up with TRBD2. The ends lost 2 bases at V and 7 bases at J; junction bases unmatched: 10. Germline V gene lookup returns CDR1 MGHDK and CDR2 SYGVNS. This CDR3 spans 15 amino acids. CDR3 region: CASSEITGGPGEQYF. The CDR3 DNA follows: TGTGCCAGCAGTGAAATCACGGGAGGGCCCGGGGAGCAGTACTTC.

This clonotype came up a few times. The V call is TRBV10-3, the J call TRBJ1-1, with D perhaps matching TRBD1 (5 bases). The V end lost 6 bases, the J end lost 2 bases, and 13 bases lay between the germline ends. CDR1 ENHRY and CDR2 SYGVKD come from the germline V gene. There are 14 residues in the CDR3. CDR3 sequence: CAIRRDGTNTEAFF. The CDR3 DNA reads as TGTGCCATCAGAAGGGACGGAACTAACACTGAAGCTTTCTTT.

This clonotype showed up many times. The rearrangement links TRBV7-8 to TRBJ1-5; D gene ambiguous. V was pared by 3 bases and J by 5 bases, with 5 bases between. The germline CDR1 and CDR2 sequences are SGHVS and FQNEAQ. This CDR3 region has 12 residues. CDR3 sequence (DNA): TGTGCCAGCAGCTTCGATTATCAGCCCCAGCATTTT. Translating it yields CASSFDYQPQHF.

A word on this clonotype: A much larger clonotype is one base distant, so this may be a read error. This chain links TRBV3-1 with TRBJ2-1; no reliable D call. CDR3 length: 14 amino acids. Looked up from germline, CDR1 is LGHDT and CDR2 is YNNKEL (reference sequence). V was clipped by 1 base and J by 12 bases, with 16 bases between them. CDR3 sequence reads: CASSQGTVALVQFF. In DNA, the CDR3 is TGTGCCAGCAGCCAAGGAACCGTTGCACTCGTGCAGTTCTTC.

This chain links TRBV27 with TRBJ1-2; no clear D gene. The CDR3 has 13 amino acids. Germline CDR1 MNHEY, CDR2 SMNVEV (reference sequence). Trimming took off 3 bases at V and 3 bases at J, with 8 bases between the two ends. CDR3 amino acids: CASSFSQDYGYTF. The CDR3 region has the DNA TGTGCCAGCAGTTTTTCCCAGGACTATGGCTACACCTTC.

V gene TRBV6-2 or TRBV6-3 combines with J gene TRBJ1-5; D is unclear. The CDR3 totals 14 residues. Trimming stripped 5 bases from V and 4 bases from J, with 12 bases between. Germline V gene data show CDR1 as MNHEY and CDR2 as SVGEGT. CDR3 nucleotide sequence: TGTGCCAGCAGTGTAAGGGAAGAGAATCAGCCCCAGCATTTT. It is translated as CASSVREENQPQHF.

This clonotype was observed many times. The chain recombines TRBV12-3 or TRBV12-4 with TRBJ2-2, with 7 bases identical to TRBD1. The CDR3 is made up of 14 amino acids. J lost 7 bases, V lost 6 bases, and 8 bases had no gene match. The CDR3 DNA is TGTGCCAGCAGCCCACAGGGACAGATCGGGGAGCTGTTTTTT. Amino acids: CASSPQGQIGELFF.

The sample holds a few counts of this clonotype. This chain uses TRBV6-5 with TRBJ2-5; D may be TRBD1 (5 bases). V was pared by 2 bases and J by 5 bases, with 18 bases between. Looked up from germline, CDR1 is MNHEY and CDR2 is SVGAGI. The CDR3 is 16 amino acids. The CDR3 nucleotides are TGTGCCAGCAGTTACGCACTCGGGCAGGGTGGGGAGACCCAGTACTTC. It specifies CASSYALGQGGETQYF.

This clonotype was counted at least ten times. V gene TRBV28 combines with J gene TRBJ1-1, with 9 bases that match TRBD1. Germline CDR1 and CDR2: MDHEN and SYDVKM. CDR3 length: 14 amino acids. V lost 6 bases to trimming and J lost 2 bases; unmatched junction nucleotides: 4. CDR3 sequence reads: CASSPQGANTEAFF. The CDR3, as DNA: TGTGCCAGCAGCCCACAGGGGGCTAACACTGAAGCTTTCTTT.

V gene TRBV9 combines with J gene TRBJ1-1, with D possibly being TRBD1 (6 bases). V was cut by 6 bases and J by 7 bases, with 13 bases left in between. CDR3 length: 12 residues. CDR1 and CDR2 from the germline V gene are SGDLS and YYNGEE. The CDR3, as DNA: TGTGCCAGCATGAGGGAGGGGGGTGAAGCTTTCTTT. This codes for CASMREGGEAFF.

This clonotype was found many times. The rearrangement joins TRBV7-2 to TRBJ1-6; a possible D gene is TRBD1 (5 bases). Trimming removed 5 bases at V and 5 bases at J, with 13 bases between. The CDR3 consists of 15 residues. Germline lookup yields CDR1 SGHTA and CDR2 FQGNSA. The CDR3 coding sequence is TGTGCCAGCAGCCGCTTGGCGGGGGATAATTCACCCCTCCACTTT. Its protein product is CASSRLAGDNSPLHF.

This clonotype has at least ten counts. The V and J genes are TRBV7-8 and TRBJ2-7; unclear D gene. The CDR3 is 11 amino acids. The V end lost 5 bases, the J end lost 6 bases, and 8 bases lay between the germline ends. Germline lookup yields CDR1 SGHVS and CDR2 FQNEAQ. The CDR3 bases are TGTGCCAGCAGCCCAATGGGCGAGCAGTACTTC. Encoded protein: CASSPMGEQYF.

Ten or more counts support this clonotype. The chain carries TRBV28 and TRBJ1-5; TRBD1 matches 7 bases. Germline CDR1 and CDR2: MDHEN and SYDVKM. The CDR3 has 15 residues. V shed 6 bases and J 0 bases; nucleotides not matched to a gene: 5. CDR3 region: CASRNRGNSNQPQHF. In DNA, the CDR3 is TGTGCCAGCAGAAACAGGGGAAATAGCAATCAGCCCCAGCATTTT.

The rearrangement uses TRBV6-5 and TRBJ1-4; no clear D gene. The CDR3 loop spans 15 amino acids. V was pared by 0 bases and J by 0 bases, with 5 bases between. CDR1 is MNHEY, CDR2 SVGAGI, per germline. CDR3 residues: CASSYSRATNEKLFF. The DNA for the CDR3 is TGTGCCAGCAGTTACTCGAGAGCAACTAATGAAAAACTGTTTTTT.

J is TRBJ1-1 and V is TRBV6-1; no clear D. The V end was cut by 7 bases, the J end by 4 bases, with 7 bases between. CDR3 length: 11 residues. Germline V gene data show CDR1 as MNHNS and CDR2 as SASEGT. Here the CDR3 reads CASTPSTEAFF. CDR3 bases: TGTGCCAGCACTCCGAGCACTGAAGCTTTCTTT.

This clonotype was counted between two and nine times. V is TRBV6-1 and J is TRBJ2-3; 12 bases line up with TRBD2. The CDR3 sequence is 18 residues long. The germline CDR1 and CDR2 sequences are MNHNS and SASEGT. Trimming at V came to 4 bases and at J to 4 bases, leaving 12 bases not matched to a gene. In nucleotides, the CDR3 is TGTGCCAGCAGTGCATTCCCCAGACTAGCGGGAGAACCAGATACGCAGTATTTT. Translation: CASSAFPRLAGEPDTQYF.

This clonotype turned up a few times. The J gene is TRBJ1-1, the V gene TRBV19; D remains ambiguous. The length of the CDR3 is 13 residues. The V end was cut by 4 bases, the J end by 2 bases, with 8 bases between. Germline CDR1 reads LNHDA; CDR2 reads SQIVND (reference sequence). CDR3 sequence reads: CASSTSDNTEAFF. In nucleotides, the CDR3 is TGTGCCAGTAGTACTTCAGACAACACTGAAGCTTTCTTT.

This clonotype occurred many times. CDR3 sequence reads: CASSLRGRGTDTQYF. Written as DNA, the CDR3 is TGTGCCAGCAGCTTACGGGGGCGCGGCACAGATACGCAGTATTTT. The rearrangement links TRBV7-2 to TRBJ2-3; D assignment may be TRBD1 or TRBD2 (6 bases each). The CDR3 covers 15 residues. Germline V CDR1 and CDR2: SGHTA, FQGNSA. V lost 2 bases and J lost 1, with 10 bases in between.

The rearrangement links TRBV27 to TRBJ2-3; weak D call: TRBD1 (6 bases). Germline V gene sequence: CDR1 MNHEY, CDR2 SMNVEV (reference sequence). V lost 4 bases and J lost 5, with 19 bases in between. CDR3 size: 16 residues. The CDR3 loop is CASSSILQGPGDTQYF. CDR3 in DNA: TGTGCCAGCAGTTCTATTCTACAGGGTCCAGGAGATACGCAGTATTTT.

This clonotype was counted at least ten times. Because the CDR3's place on the DNA is in doubt, the DNA is left out and the CDR3 is given as listed by TCRdb. V is TRBV5-6 and J is TRBJ2-1. The CDR3 length equals 15 residues, ends included. CDR1 SGHDT and CDR2 YYEEEE come from the germline V gene. The CDR3 protein is CASSYTFVSYNEQFF.

This chain joins TRBV4-3 and TRBJ2-5; D may be TRBD1 (6 bases). Germline CDR1 LGHNA, CDR2 YSLEER. The CDR3 runs to 15 residues. Trimming took off 2 bases at V and 4 bases at J, with 14 bases between the two ends. The CDR3 region has the DNA TGCGCCAGCAGCCAATCTCCGGGACAAGGAGAGACCCAGTACTTC. Translation gives CASSQSPGQGETQYF.